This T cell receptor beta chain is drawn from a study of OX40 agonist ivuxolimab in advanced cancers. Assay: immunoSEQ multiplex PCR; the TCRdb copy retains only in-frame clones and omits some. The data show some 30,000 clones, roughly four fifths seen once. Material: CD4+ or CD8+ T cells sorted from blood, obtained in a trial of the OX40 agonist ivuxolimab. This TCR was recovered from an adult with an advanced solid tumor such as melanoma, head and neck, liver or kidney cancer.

The CDR3 loop is CASTFEVLGVGELFF. CDR3 sequence (DNA): TGTGCCAGCACTTTCGAAGTCTTGGGCGTCGGGGAGCTGTTTTTT. V and J are TRBV6-1 and TRBJ2-2; D is ambiguous. The CDR3 extends over 15 amino acids. Germline V gene sequence: CDR1 MNHNS, CDR2 SASEGT. Deletions cut 7 bases from V and 7 bases from J, with 19 bases between.